This T cell receptor (beta chain) was recorded in a study of CD4+ T cells in melanoma. Findings and limits, study-wide: A reported correlation linked neoantigen-specific CD4+ T cells to CD8+, macrophage and B cell function. Reportedly, melanoma neoantigen-specific CD4+ T cells showed varied differentiation states.

In germline, CDR1 is MNHNS, CDR2 SASEGT. There are 15 residues in the CDR3. V gave up 3 bases and J gave up 3 bases, with 14 bases separating them. Note on this clone: The antigen is unknown.

Assay used: immunoSEQ multiplex PCR; TCRdb lists only in-frame clones, some missing. The sample holds approximately 14,000 clones, 63% seen once. The sample taken for sequencing was cells from a culture (not recorded whether cultured in vitro). The receptor was isolated from a human donor with melanoma. V is TRBV6-1 and J is TRBJ1-1, with D unresolved. CDR3 sequence reads: CASSDRQNSYTEAFF. The DNA for the CDR3 is TGTGCCAGCAGTGATAGACAAAATTCCTACACTGAAGCTTTCTTT.